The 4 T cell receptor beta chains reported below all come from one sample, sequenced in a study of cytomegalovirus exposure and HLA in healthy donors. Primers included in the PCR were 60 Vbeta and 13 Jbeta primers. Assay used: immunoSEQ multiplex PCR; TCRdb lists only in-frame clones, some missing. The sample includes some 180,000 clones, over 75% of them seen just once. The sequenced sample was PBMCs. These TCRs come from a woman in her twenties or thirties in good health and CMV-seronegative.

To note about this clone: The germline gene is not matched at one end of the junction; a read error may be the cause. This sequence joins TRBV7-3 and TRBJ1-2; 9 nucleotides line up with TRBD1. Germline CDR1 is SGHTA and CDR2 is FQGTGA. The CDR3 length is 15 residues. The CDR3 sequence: CASSPGQGSNYGYPF. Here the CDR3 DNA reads TGTGCCAGCAGCCCCGGACAGGGGAGTAACTATGGCTACCCCTTC.

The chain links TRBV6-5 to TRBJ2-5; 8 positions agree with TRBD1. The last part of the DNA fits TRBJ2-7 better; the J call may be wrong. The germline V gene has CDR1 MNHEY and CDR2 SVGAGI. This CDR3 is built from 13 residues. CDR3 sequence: CASSLDRVSEQYF. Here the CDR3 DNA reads TGTGCCAGCAGTTTGGACAGGGTAAGCGAGCAGTACTTC.

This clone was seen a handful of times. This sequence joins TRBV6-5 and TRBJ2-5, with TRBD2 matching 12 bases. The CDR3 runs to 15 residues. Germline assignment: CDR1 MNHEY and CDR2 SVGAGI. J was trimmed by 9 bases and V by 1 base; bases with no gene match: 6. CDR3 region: CASSYFLAGGSAQYF. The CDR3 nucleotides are TGTGCCAGCAGTTACTTCCTAGCGGGAGGGTCGGCCCAGTACTTC.

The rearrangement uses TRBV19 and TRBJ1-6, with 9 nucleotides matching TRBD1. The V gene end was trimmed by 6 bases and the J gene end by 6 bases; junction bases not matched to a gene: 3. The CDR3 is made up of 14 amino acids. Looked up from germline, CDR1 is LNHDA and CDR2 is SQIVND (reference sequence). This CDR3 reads CASSRTGVNSPLHF. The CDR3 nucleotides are TGTGCCAGTAGCCGGACAGGGGTTAATTCACCCCTCCACTTT.